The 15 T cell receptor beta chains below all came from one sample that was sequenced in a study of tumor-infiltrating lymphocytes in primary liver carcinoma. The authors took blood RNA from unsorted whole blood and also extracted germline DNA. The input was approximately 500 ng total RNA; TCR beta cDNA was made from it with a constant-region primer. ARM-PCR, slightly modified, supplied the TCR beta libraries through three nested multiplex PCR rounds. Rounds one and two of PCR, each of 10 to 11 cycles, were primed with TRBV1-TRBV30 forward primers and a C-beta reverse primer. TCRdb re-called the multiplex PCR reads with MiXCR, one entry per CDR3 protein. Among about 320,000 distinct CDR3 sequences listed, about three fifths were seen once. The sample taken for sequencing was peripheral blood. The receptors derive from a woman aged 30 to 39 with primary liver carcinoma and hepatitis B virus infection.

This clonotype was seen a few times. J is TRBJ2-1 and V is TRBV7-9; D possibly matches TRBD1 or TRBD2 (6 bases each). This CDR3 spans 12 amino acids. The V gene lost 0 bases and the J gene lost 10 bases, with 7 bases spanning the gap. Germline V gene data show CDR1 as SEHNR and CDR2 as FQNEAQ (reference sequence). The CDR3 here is CASSLAGGEQFF. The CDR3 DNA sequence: TGTGCCAGCAGCTTAGCAGGGGGGGAGCAGTTCTTC.

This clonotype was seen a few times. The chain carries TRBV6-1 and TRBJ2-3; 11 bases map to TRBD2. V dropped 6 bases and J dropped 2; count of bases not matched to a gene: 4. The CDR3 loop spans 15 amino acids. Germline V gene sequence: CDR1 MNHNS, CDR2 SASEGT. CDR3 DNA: TGTGCCAGCAGCGCGACTAGCGGGACCACAGATACGCAGTATTTT. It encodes CASSATSGTTDTQYF.

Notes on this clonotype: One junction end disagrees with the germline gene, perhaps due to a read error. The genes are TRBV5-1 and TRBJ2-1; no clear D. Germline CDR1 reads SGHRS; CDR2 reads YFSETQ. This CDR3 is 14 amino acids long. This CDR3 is CASSLWPGRNEKFF. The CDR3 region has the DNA TGCGCCAGCAGCTTGTGGCCCGGGCGGAATGAGAAGTTCTTC.

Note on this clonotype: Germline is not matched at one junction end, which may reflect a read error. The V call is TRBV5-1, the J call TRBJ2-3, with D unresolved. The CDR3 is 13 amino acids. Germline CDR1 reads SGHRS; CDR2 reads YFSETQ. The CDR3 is CASANGLADTQYF. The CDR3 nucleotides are TGCGCCAGCGCGAACGGGCTCGCAGATACACAGTATTTT. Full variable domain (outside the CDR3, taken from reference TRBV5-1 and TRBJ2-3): KAGVTQTPRYLIKTRGQQVTLSCSPISGHRSVSWYQQTPGQGLQFLFEYFSETQRNKGNFPGRFSGRQFSNSRSEMNVSTLELGDSALYLCASANGLADTQYFGPGTRLTVL.

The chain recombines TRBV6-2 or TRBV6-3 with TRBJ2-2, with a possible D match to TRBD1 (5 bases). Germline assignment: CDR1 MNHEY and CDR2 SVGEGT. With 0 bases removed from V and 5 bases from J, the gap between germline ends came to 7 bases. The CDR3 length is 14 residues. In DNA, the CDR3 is TGTGCCAGCAGTTACTCGGGGCTAACCGGGGAGCTGTTTTTT. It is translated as CASSYSGLTGELFF.

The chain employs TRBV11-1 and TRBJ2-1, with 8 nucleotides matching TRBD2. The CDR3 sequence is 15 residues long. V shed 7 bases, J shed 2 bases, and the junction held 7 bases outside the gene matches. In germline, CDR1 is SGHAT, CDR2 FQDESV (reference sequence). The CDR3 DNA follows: TGTGCCAGCAACTCAGTAGCGGGGACCTACAATGAGCAGTTCTTC. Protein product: CASNSVAGTYNEQFF.

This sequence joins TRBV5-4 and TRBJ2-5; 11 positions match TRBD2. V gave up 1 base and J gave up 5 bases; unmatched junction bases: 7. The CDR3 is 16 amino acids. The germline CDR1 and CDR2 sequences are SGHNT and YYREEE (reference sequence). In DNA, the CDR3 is TGTGCCAGCAGCTTGAGGCTAGCGGGAGGTCATGAGACCCAGTACTTC. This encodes CASSLRLAGGHETQYF.

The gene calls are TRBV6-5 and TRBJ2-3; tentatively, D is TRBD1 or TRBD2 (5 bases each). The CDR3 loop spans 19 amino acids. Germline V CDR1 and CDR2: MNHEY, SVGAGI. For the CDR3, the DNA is TGTGCTAACAGACTGTATTGGGTTATCGGGACCTCGAAGGCAGATACGCAGTATTTT. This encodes CANRLYWVIGTSKADTQYF.

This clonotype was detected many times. CDR3 sequence (DNA): TGTGCCAGCAGCTTAGATCACGCGGGAAATACGCAGTATTTT. It codes for CASSLDHAGNTQYF. The rearrangement links TRBV11-2 to TRBJ2-3; TRBD2 might be the D (6 bases). Germline V gene lookup returns CDR1 SGHAT and CDR2 FQNNGV. V lost 0 bases, J lost 7 bases, and 11 bases lay in between. The CDR3 totals 14 residues. The variable domain in full, completed from reference TRBV11-2 and TRBJ2-3, reads EAGVAQSPRYKIIEKRQSVAFWCNPISGHATLYWYQQILGQGPKLLIQFQNNGVVDDSQLPKDRFSAERLKGVDSTLKIQPAKLEDSAVYLCASSLDHAGNTQYFGPGTRLTVL.

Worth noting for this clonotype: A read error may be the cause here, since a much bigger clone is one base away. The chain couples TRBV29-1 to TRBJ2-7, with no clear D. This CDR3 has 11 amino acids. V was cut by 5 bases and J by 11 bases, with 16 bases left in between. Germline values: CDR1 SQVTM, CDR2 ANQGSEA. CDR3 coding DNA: TGCAGCGTTCGGGCCAACGAGCAGAAGTACTTC. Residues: CSVRANEQKYF.

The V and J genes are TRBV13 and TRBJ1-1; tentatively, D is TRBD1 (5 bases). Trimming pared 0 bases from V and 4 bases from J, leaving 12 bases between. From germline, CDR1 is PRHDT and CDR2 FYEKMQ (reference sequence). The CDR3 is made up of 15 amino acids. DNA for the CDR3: TGTGCCAGCAGCTTAGGTGGAGCGGGGGGCACTGAAGCTTTCTTT. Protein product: CASSLGGAGGTEAFF.

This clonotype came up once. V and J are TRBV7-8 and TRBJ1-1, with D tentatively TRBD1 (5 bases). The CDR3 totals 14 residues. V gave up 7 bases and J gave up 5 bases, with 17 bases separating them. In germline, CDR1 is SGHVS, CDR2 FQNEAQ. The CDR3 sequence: CASKQELKTTEAFF. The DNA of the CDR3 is TGTGCCAGCAAACAGGAGTTGAAGACAACTGAAGCTTTCTTT. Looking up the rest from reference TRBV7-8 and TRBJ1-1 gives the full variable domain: GAGVSQSPRYKVAKRGQDVALRCDPISGHVSLFWYQQALGQGPEFLTYFQNEAQLDKSGLPSDRFFAERPEGSVSTLKIQRTQQEDSAVYLCASKQELKTTEAFFGQGTRLTVV.

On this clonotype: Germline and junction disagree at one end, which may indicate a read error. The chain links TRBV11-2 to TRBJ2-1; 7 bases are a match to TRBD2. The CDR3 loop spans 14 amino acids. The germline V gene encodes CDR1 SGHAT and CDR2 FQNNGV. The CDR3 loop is CACSSGGPYNEQFF. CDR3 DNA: TGTGCCTGCAGCTCGGGAGGTCCCTACAATGAGCAATTCTTC.

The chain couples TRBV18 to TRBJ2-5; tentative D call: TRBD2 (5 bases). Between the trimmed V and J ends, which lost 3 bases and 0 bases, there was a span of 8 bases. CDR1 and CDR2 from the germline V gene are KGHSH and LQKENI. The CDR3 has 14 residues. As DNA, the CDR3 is TGTGCCAGCTCACCCAGGACTCACCAAGAGACCCAGTACTTC. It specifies CASSPRTHQETQYF.

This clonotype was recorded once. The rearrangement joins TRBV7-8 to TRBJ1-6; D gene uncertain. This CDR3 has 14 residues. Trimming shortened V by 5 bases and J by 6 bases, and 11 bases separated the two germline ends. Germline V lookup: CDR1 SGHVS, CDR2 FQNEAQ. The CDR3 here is CASSPRPLNSPLHF. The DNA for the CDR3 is TGTGCCAGCAGCCCCAGGCCCCTTAATTCACCCCTCCACTTT. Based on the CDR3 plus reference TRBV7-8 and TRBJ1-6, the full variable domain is GAGVSQSPRYKVAKRGQDVALRCDPISGHVSLFWYQQALGQGPEFLTYFQNEAQLDKSGLPSDRFFAERPEGSVSTLKIQRTQQEDSAVYLCASSPRPLNSPLHFGNGTRLTVT.